The entry below gives a single T cell receptor (beta chain) sequence along with its context. This sample is drawn from a study of Graves' ophthalmopathy and Graves' hyperthyroidism. The CDR3 spans 14 residues. Germline V lookup: CDR1 DFQATT, CDR2 SNEGSKA (reference sequence). After removal of 2 bases from V and 3 bases from J, the junction contained 3 bases not matched to a gene. CDR3 regions of TCR beta were amplified from RNA transcripts. HTBI primers were employed in first-round RT-PCR, then a second-round multiplex PCR followed. TCRdb reprocessed the multiplex PCR reads via MiXCR and lists one record per CDR3 protein. The data show hundreds of thousands of distinct CDR3 sequences, over 40% seen once.

This sequence was found in an adult man with Graves' ophthalmopathy. The sequenced sample was peripheral blood. This chain joins TRBV20-1 and TRBJ2-3; 9 bases are a match to TRBD2. The CDR3 here is CSARIAGETDTQYF. In DNA, the CDR3 is TGCAGTGCTAGAATAGCGGGAGAGACAGATACGCAGTATTTT.